The source of this TCR beta chain is a study of cytomegalovirus exposure and HLA in healthy donors. Study-level points and caveats: Roughly uniform sequencing depth across donors was assumed, possibly incorrectly.

PCR employed 60 Vbeta and 13 Jbeta primers. Here immunoSEQ multiplex PCR was the method, and the copy in TCRdb shows in-frame clones only, minus some. Among under 150,000 clones listed, 80% were seen once. The CDR3 length is 16 residues. Looked up from germline, CDR1 is MGHRA and CDR2 is YSYEKL. V was clipped by 3 bases and J by 3 bases; unmatched bases: 7. On this clone itself: Its antigen is unknown.

The clonotype was recovered from a man aged 25 to 40 in good health and CMV-seronegative. V and J are TRBV4-1 and TRBJ2-3; TRBD2 matches 9 bases. Sequencing was carried out using PBMCs. CDR3 coding DNA: TGCGCCAGCAGCCAGCAGCCGGGACTAGCAACAGATACGCAGTATTTT. Translated: CASSQQPGLATDTQYF.